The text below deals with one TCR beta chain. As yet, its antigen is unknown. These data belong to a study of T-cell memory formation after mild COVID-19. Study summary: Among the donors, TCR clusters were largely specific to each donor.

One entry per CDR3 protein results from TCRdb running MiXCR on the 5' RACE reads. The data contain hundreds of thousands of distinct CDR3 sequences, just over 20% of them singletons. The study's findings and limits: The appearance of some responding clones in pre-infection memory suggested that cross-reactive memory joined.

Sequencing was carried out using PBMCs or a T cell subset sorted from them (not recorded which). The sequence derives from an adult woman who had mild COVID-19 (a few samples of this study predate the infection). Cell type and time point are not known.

Here the CDR3 DNA reads TGTGCCAGCAGAGCTCAACGCGGGGCGAACACCGGGGAGCTGTTTTTT. Amino acid sequence: CASRAQRGANTGELFF. The chain uses TRBV7-2 and TRBJ2-2, with D perhaps matching TRBD2 (6 bases). The CDR3 sequence is 16 residues long. V was pared by 6 bases and J by 0 bases, with 14 bases between. Germline assignment: CDR1 SGHTA and CDR2 FQGNSA.